The text below deals with one TCR beta chain. Its specificity is unknown. Both RNA and DNA were isolated together from around 20-30 mg of bulk tissue that had not been sorted. Germline lookup yields CDR1 DFQATT and CDR2 SNEGSKA (reference sequence). V lost 0 bases to trimming and J lost 8 bases, with 5 bases between them. The CDR3 is made up of 11 amino acids. From 500 ng total RNA, TCR beta cDNA was generated with a primer in the constant region. Slightly modified ARM-PCR served as the procedure for the TCR beta libraries. These libraries came from three rounds of nested multiplex PCR. Amplification in the first two PCR rounds was performed using TRBV1-TRBV30 forward primers and a C-beta reverse primer for around 9 cycles each. In TCRdb, the multiplex PCR reads were re-called with MiXCR into one record per CDR3 protein. Of 90,000 to 140,000 distinct CDR3 sequences in the sample, about four fifths were seen once.

This sample is drawn from a study of tumor-infiltrating lymphocytes in primary liver carcinoma. In the study overall: The study reported T1-T3 N0M0 tumors spanning 4.2 to 10 cm. General study results and limits: Significantly larger top-250-clone fractions were found in tumors than in blood (p = 0.039). Just around 8-24% of top clones spanned all five tumor regions.

This chain connects TRBV20-1 to TRBJ2-1, with no clear D. This TCR was recovered from a man aged 35 to 55 with primary liver carcinoma and hepatitis B virus infection. Sequenced input: liver tumor tissue from sampling region 3. Specified subset: tumor region T3, left-lateral pole. CDR3 bases: TGCAGTGCTAGAGAGCGCTATGAGCAGTTCTTC. Protein sequence: CSARERYEQFF.